This record covers a single TCR beta chain. Antigen: not known. CDR1 is SGHVS and CDR2 is FQNEAQ in the germline V gene. V gave up 5 bases and J gave up 3 bases, with 14 bases separating them. The length of the CDR3 is 15 residues. The data stem from a study of T-cell reconstitution after alpha-beta-depleted transplantation in children. Preparation of the TCRbeta library involved a method that used unique molecular identifiers. In TCRdb, the PCR reads were re-called with MiXCR into one record per CDR3 protein. The profile shows over 200,000 distinct CDR3 sequences, approximately 11% of them singletons. General observations from the study: In some patients, recipient T cells and intrathymic progenitors surviving conditioning explained high day-60 diversity.

This sequence was found in a child less than two years old with acute myeloid leukemia, due to receive a stem cell transplant. The chain has TRBV7-8 and TRBJ1-5; D possibly corresponds to TRBD1 (6 bases). The sequencing used PBMCs, collected before TCRalphabeta/CD19-depleted stem cell transplant. Here the CDR3 DNA reads TGTGCCAGCAGCCTTGGGACATCGGCCAATCAGCCCCAGCATTTT. Its translation: CASSLGTSANQPQHF. The full variable domain, with the rest looked up from reference TRBV7-8 and TRBJ1-5, is GAGVSQSPRYKVAKRGQDVALRCDPISGHVSLFWYQQALGQGPEFLTYFQNEAQLDKSGLPSDRFFAERPEGSVSTLKIQRTQQEDSAVYLCASSLGTSANQPQHFGDGTRLSIL.